A single sample gave rise to the 8 T cell receptor beta chains below, sequenced in a study of CD8+ T cells in alopecia areata (dated by TCRdb to the late 2010s). Libraries were made using the immunoSEQ multiplex PCR assay. To provide template for TCR sequencing, every sample had RNA extracted and reverse transcribed into cDNA. The clones in this table, taken by TCRdb from immuneACCESS, are in-frame only. Not every clone is retained; where verified, under half of the shortfall comes from an unresolved V gene, and the cause of the rest is unknown. The sample table shows about 210,000 clones, and around three fifths are seen once. Around 4.2% of the sample goes to the ten largest clones. The time point tag for this specimen amounts to: more than 3 weeks on oral tofacitinib. Taken with the paper, the label for treatment or condition translates to: oral pan-JAK inhibitor, 5-10 mg twice daily. Sequenced here: CD4+ T cells sorted from blood, sampled at week 4, from a patient treated with tofacitinib. The origin of the receptors is a human donor with alopecia areata.

V is TRBV19 and J is TRBJ1-2, with D uncertain. V was pared by 7 bases and J by 2 bases, with 14 bases between. Germline CDR1 reads LNHDA; CDR2 reads SQIVND (reference sequence). CDR3 length: 14 amino acids. CDR3 coding DNA: TGTGCCAGTACCCTCAGCGGGTGGAACTATGGCTACACCTTC. Its protein is CASTLSGWNYGYTF.

This sequence joins TRBV14 and TRBJ2-5; 7 positions match TRBD2. J lost 1 base, V lost 5 bases, and 4 bases had no gene match. The CDR3 is made up of 14 amino acids. Germline CDR1 is SGHDN and CDR2 is FVKESK. Here the CDR3 reads CASSGGVVQETQYF. The CDR3 DNA reads as TGTGCCAGCAGCGGGGGGGTCGTCCAAGAGACCCAGTACTTC.

The chain is built from TRBV30 and TRBJ1-1; D unclear. V was clipped by 2 bases and J by 1 base, with 8 bases between them. CDR1 GTSNPN and CDR2 SVGIG come from the germline V gene (reference sequence). This CDR3 spans 13 amino acids. CDR3 region: CAWSSQTNTEAFF. The CDR3 DNA is TGTGCCTGGAGTTCACAGACGAACACTGAAGCTTTCTTT.

The chain is built from TRBV2 and TRBJ1-5; D is perhaps TRBD1 (5 bases). V was clipped by 5 bases and J by 5 bases, with 10 bases between them. The germline V gene has CDR1 SNHLY and CDR2 FYNNEI. The CDR3 runs 13 residues. CDR3 amino acids: CASSRGGDQPQHF. CDR3 sequence (DNA): TGTGCCAGCAGTCGGGGGGGTGATCAGCCCCAGCATTTT.

This chain links TRBV5-1 with TRBJ2-1; D gene uncertain. The CDR3 has 15 residues. Germline values: CDR1 SGHRS, CDR2 YFSETQ. The V end was cut by 0 bases, the J end by 2 bases, with 9 bases between. CDR3 loop: CASSLGALPYNEQFF. In nucleotides, the CDR3 is TGCGCCAGCAGCTTGGGGGCGCTCCCCTACAATGAGCAGTTCTTC.

The gene calls are TRBV6-4 and TRBJ1-5, with D hard to call. Trimming removed 6 bases from V and 2 bases from J, with 8 bases in between. The CDR3 sequence is 13 residues long. Germline values: CDR1 MRHNA, CDR2 SNTAGT. The CDR3 coding sequence is TGTGCCAGCAGAGTATTTGGCAATCAGCCCCAGCATTTT. This sequence encodes CASRVFGNQPQHF.

This clone has just a few counts. V gene TRBV11-1 combines with J gene TRBJ2-7; unclear D gene. Trimming took 2 bases from V and 0 from J, leaving 5 bases between them. CDR3 length equals 13 residues. Germline V CDR1 and CDR2: SGHAT, FQDESV (reference sequence). The CDR3 DNA follows: TGTGCCAGCAGCTTAACCACCTCCTACGAGCAGTACTTC. This gives the protein CASSLTTSYEQYF.

The genes are TRBV4-2 and TRBJ1-4; 9 nucleotides match TRBD1. Looked up from germline, CDR1 is LGHNA and CDR2 is YNFKEQ. There are 17 residues in the CDR3. With V trimmed by 1 base and J by 5 bases, 8 bases remained unmatched. The CDR3 bases are TGTGCCAGCAGCCAAGCCGGGACAGGGCTCAAAAATGAAAAACTGTTTTTT. It encodes CASSQAGTGLKNEKLFF.